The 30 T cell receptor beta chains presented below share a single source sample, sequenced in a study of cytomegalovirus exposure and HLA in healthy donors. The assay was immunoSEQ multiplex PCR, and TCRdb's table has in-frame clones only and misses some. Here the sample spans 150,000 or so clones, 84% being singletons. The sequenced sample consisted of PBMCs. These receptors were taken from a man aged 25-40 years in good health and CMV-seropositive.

The CDR3 region has the DNA TGTGCCAGCAGCCTCGGGAGCGGGCAGTACTTC. Amino acids: CASSLGSGQYF. This chain uses TRBV7-8 with TRBJ2-7, with D possibly TRBD2 on 6 matching bases. The CDR3 spans 11 residues. V was shortened by 5 bases and J by 9 bases, with 11 bases between the two germline ends. Germline assignment: CDR1 SGHVS and CDR2 FQNEAQ.

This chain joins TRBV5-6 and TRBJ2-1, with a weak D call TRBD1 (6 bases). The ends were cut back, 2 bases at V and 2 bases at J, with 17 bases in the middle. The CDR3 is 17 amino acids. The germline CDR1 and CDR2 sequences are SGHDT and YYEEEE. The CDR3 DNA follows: TGTGCCAGCAGCTTTGATTCCGACAGGACGACCTACAATGAGCAGTTCTTC. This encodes CASSFDSDRTTYNEQFF. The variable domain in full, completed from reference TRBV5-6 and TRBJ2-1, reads DAGVTQSPTHLIKTRGQQVTLRCSPKSGHDTVSWYQQALGQGPQFIFQYYEEEERQRGNFPDRFSGHQFPNYSSELNVNALLLGDSALYLCASSFDSDRTTYNEQFFGPGTRLTVL.

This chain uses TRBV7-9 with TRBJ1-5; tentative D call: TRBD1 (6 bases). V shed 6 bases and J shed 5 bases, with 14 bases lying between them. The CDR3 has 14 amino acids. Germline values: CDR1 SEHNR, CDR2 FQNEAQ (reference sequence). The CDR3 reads CASSPRQAHQPQHF. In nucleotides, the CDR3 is TGTGCCAGCAGTCCCCGACAGGCTCATCAGCCCCAGCATTTT. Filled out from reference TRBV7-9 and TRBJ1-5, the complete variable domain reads DTGVSQNPRHKITKRGQNVTFRCDPISEHNRLYWYRQTLGQGPEFLTYFQNEAQLEKSRLLSDRFSAERPKGSFSTLEIQRTEQGDSAMYLCASSPRQAHQPQHFGDGTRLSIL.

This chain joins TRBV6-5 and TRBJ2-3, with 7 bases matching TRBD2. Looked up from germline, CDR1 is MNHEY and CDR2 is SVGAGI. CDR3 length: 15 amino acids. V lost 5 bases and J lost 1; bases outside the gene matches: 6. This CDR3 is CASSTGGGGTDTQYF. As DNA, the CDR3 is TGTGCCAGCAGTACCGGGGGAGGGGGCACAGATACGCAGTATTTT.

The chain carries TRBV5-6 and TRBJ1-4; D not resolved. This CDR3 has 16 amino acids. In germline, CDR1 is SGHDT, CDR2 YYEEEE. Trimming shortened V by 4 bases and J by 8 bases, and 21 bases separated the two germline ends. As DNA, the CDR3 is TGTGCCAGCAGCCAACCGAGGCAGCCAGGAGGAGAAAAACTGTTTTTT. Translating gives CASSQPRQPGGEKLFF.

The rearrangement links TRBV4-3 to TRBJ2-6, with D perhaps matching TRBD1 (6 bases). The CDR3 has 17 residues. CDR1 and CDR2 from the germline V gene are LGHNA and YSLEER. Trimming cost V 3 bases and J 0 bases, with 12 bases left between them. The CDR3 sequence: CASSQGDTISGANVLTF. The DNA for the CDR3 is TGCGCCAGCAGCCAGGGGGACACGATCTCTGGGGCCAACGTCCTGACTTTC.

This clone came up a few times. The CDR3 DNA reads as TGTGCCAGTAGTACCCCATCGACAGCGAACACTGAAGCTTTCTTT. It yields the protein CASSTPSTANTEAFF. The chain combines TRBV19 with TRBJ1-1; a weak D match, TRBD1 (5 bases). The CDR3 has 15 amino acids. V was pared by 4 bases and J by 1 base, with 13 bases between. CDR1 is LNHDA, CDR2 SQIVND, per germline (reference sequence).

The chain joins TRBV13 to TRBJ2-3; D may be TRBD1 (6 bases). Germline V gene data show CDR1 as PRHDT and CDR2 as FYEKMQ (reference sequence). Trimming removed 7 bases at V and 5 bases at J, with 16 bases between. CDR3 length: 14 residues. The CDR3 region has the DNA TGTGCCAGCACCTCCCCAGGGGTTGAAGATACGCAGTATTTT. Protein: CASTSPGVEDTQYF.

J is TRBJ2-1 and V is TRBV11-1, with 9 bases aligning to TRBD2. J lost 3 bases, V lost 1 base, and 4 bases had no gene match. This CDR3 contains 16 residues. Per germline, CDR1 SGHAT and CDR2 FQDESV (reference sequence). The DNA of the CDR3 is TGTGCCAGCAGCTTAGTGAGTAGCGGGAGCTACAATGAGCAGTTCTTC. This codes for CASSLVSSGSYNEQFF.

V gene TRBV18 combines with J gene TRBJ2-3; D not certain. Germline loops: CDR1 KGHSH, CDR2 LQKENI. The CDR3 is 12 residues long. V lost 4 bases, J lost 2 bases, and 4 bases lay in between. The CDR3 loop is CASSLYTDTQYF. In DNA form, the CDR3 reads TGTGCCAGCTCACTTTACACAGATACGCAGTATTTT.

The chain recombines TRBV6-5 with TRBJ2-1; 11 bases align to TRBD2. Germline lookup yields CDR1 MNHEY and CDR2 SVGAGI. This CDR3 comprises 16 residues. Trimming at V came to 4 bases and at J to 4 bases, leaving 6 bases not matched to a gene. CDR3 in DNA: TGTGCCAGCAGTTCCTATAGCGGGAGGGATTACAATGAGCAGTTCTTC. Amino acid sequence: CASSSYSGRDYNEQFF.

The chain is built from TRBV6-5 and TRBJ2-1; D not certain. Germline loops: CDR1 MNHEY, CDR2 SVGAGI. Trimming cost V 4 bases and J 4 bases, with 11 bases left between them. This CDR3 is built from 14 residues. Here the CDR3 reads CASSSGPSYNEQFF. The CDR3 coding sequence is TGTGCCAGCAGTTCTGGGCCTTCTTACAATGAGCAGTTCTTC.

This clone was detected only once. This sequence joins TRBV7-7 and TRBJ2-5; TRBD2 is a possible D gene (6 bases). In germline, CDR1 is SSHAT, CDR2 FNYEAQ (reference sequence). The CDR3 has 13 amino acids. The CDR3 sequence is CASGHKPGETQYF. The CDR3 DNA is TGTGCTAGCGGACACAAACCGGGAGAGACCCAGTACTTC.

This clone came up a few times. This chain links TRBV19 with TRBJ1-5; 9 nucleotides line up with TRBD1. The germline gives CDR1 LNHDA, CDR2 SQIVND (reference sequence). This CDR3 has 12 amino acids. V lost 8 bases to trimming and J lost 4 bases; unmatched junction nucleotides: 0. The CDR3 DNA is TGTGCCAGTGGACAGGGGAATCAGCCCCAGCATTTT. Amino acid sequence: CASGQGNQPQHF.

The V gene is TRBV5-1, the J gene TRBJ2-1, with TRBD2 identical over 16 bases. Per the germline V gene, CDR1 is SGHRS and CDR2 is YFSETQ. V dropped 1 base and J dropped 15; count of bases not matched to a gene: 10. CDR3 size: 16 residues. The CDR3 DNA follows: TGCGCCAGCAGCTTGTGGGGGACTAGCGGGAGGGACTCTCCGTTCTTC. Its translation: CASSLWGTSGRDSPFF.

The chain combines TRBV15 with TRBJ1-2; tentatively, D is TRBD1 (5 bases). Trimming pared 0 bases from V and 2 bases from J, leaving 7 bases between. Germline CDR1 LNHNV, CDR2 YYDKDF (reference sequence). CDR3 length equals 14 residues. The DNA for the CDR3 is TGTGCCACCAGCAGAGACCGGGGGAACTATGGCTACACCTTC. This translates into CATSRDRGNYGYTF.

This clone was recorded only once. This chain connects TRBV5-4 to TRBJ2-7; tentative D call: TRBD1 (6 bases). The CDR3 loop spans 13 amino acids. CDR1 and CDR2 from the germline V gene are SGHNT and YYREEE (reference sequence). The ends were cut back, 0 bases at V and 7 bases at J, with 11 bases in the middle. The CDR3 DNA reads TGTGCCAGCAGCTTGGTTGGGGGCTTGGAGCAGTACTTC. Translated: CASSLVGGLEQYF.

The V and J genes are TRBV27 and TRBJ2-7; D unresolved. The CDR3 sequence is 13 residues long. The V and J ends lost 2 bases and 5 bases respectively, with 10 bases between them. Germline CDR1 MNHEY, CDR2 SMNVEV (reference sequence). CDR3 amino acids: CASSLARLDEQYF. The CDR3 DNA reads TGTGCCAGCAGTTTAGCTAGACTGGACGAGCAGTACTTC.

The CDR3 DNA follows: TGTGCCAGCAGCTCGACTACAGGGGGTTCCAACACTGAAGCTTTCTTT. Protein product: CASSSTTGGSNTEAFF. V is TRBV5-6 and J is TRBJ1-1, with TRBD1 matching 8 bases. CDR1 is SGHDT and CDR2 is YYEEEE in the germline V gene. The CDR3 is 16 residues long. Trimming took 3 bases from V and 2 from J; bases not matched to a gene: 9.

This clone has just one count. CDR3 in DNA: TGTGCCAGCAGTGGAGGGAACACCGGGGAGCTGTTTTTT. It translates to CASSGGNTGELFF. The chain has TRBV2 and TRBJ2-2, with D unclear. Trimming pared 4 bases from V and 1 base from J, leaving 4 bases between. In germline, CDR1 is SNHLY, CDR2 FYNNEI. The CDR3 extends over 13 amino acids.

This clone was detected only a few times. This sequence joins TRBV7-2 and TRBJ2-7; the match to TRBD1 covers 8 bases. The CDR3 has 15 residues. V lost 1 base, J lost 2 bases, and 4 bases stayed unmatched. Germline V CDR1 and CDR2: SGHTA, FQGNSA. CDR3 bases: TGTGCCAGCAGCTTAGATGGACAGGGAGCCTACGAGCAGTACTTC. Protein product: CASSLDGQGAYEQYF.

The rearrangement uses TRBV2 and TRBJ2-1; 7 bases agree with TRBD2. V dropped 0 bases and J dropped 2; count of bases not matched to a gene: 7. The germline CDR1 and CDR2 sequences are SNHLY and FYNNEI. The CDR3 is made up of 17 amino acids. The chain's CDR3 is CASSEALLGGAYNEQFF. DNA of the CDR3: TGTGCCAGCAGTGAAGCGCTTCTGGGGGGGGCCTACAATGAGCAGTTCTTC.

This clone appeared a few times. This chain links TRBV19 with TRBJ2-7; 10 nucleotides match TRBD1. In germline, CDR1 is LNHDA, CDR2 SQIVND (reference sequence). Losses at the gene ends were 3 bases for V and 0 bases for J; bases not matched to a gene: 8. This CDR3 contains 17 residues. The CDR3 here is CASSISGTGANSYEQYF. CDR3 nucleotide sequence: TGTGCCAGTAGTATTTCCGGGACAGGGGCCAACTCCTACGAGCAGTACTTC.

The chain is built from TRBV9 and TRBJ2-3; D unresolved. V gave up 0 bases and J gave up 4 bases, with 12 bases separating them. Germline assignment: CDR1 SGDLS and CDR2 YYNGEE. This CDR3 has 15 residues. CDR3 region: CASSVGARPADTQYF. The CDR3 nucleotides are TGTGCCAGCAGCGTAGGGGCTCGCCCAGCAGATACGCAGTATTTT.

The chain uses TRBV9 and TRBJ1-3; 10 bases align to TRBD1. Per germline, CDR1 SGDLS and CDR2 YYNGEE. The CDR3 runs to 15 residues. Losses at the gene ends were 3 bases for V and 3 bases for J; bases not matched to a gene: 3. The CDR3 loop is CASSATGGGGNTIYF. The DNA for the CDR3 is TGTGCCAGCAGCGCGACAGGGGGCGGTGGAAACACCATATATTTT.

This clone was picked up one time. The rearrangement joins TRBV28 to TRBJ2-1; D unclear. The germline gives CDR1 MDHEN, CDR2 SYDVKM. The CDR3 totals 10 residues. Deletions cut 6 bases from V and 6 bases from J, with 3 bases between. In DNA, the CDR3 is TGTGCCAGCAGCTCCAATGAGCAGTTCTTC. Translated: CASSSNEQFF.

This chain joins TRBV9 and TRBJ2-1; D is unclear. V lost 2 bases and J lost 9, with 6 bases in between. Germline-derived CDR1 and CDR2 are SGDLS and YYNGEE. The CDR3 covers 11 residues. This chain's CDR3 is CASSVTGEQFF. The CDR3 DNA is TGTGCCAGCAGCGTCACGGGTGAGCAGTTCTTC.

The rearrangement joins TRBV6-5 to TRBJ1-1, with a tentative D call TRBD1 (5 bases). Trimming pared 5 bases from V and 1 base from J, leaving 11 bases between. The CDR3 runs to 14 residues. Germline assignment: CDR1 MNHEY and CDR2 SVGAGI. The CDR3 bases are TGTGCCAGCAGTCGGGACTTTGAGAACACTGAAGCTTTCTTT. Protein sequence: CASSRDFENTEAFF.

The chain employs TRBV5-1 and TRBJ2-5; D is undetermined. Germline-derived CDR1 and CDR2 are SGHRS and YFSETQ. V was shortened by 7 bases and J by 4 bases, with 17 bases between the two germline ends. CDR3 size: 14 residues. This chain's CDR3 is CASSLYRTPETQYF. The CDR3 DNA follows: TGCGCCAGCTCCCTCTACCGCACCCCAGAGACCCAGTACTTC.

The CDR3 DNA reads TGTGCCAGCAGTCCCCCATTAGCGGGAGTGAATGAGCAGTTCTTC. Translation gives CASSPPLAGVNEQFF. This chain joins TRBV28 and TRBJ2-1; TRBD2 agrees at 9 bases. The CDR3 loop spans 15 amino acids. CDR1 is MDHEN and CDR2 is SYDVKM in the germline V gene. V shed 5 bases, J shed 7 bases, and the junction held 9 bases outside the gene matches.